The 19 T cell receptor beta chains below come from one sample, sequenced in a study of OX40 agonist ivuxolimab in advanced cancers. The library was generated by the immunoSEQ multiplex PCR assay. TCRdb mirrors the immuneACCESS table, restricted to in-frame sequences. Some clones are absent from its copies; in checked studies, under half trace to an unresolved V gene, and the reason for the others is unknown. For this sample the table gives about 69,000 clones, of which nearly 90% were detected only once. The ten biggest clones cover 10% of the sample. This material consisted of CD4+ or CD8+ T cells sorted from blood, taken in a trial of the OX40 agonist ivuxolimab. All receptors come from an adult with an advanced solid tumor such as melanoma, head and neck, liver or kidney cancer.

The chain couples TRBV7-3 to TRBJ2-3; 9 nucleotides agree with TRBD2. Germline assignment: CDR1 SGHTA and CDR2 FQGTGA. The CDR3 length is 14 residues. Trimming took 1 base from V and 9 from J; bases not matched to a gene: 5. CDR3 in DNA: TGTGCCAGCAGCTTAAACCCGGCGGGGGGGACGCAGTATTTT. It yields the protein CASSLNPAGGTQYF.

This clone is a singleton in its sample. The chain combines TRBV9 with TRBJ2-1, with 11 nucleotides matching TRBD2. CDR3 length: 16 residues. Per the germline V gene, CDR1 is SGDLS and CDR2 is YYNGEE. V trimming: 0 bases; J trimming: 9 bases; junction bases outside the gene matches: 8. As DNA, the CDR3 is TGTGCCAGCAGCGTAGTTGGGACTAGCGGCGTGGGTGAGCAGTTCTTC. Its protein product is CASSVVGTSGVGEQFF.

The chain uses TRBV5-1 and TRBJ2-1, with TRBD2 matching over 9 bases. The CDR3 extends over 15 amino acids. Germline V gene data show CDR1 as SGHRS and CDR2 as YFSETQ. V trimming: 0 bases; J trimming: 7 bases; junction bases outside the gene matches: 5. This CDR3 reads CASSLVLAGTNEQFF. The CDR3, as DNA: TGCGCCAGCAGCTTGGTCCTAGCGGGAACAAATGAGCAGTTCTTC.

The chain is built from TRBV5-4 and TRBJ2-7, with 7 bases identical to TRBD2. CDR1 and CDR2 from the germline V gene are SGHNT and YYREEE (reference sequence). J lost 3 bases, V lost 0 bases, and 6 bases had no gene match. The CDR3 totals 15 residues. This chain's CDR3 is CASSLGGTTRYEQYF. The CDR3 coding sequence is TGTGCCAGCAGCTTGGGTGGGACTACGCGCTACGAGCAGTACTTC.

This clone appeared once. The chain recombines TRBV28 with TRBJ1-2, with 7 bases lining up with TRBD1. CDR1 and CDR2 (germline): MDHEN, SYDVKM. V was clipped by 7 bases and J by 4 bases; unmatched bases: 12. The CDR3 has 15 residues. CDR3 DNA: TGTGCCAGCATCCCCGACAGGGTTCGTTCCTATGGCTACACCTTC. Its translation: CASIPDRVRSYGYTF.

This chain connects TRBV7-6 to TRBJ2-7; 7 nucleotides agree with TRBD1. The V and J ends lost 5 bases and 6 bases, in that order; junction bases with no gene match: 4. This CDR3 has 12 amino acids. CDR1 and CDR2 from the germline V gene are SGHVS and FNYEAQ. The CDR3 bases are TGTGCCAGCAGCCGGGACAGAGCCGAGCAGTACTTC. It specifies CASSRDRAEQYF.

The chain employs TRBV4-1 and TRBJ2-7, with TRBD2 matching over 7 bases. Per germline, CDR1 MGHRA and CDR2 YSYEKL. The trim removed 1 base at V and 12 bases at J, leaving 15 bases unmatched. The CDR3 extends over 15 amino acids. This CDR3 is CASSQGGAGVVRRYF. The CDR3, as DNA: TGCGCCAGCAGCCAAGGTGGCGCGGGAGTAGTTCGAAGGTACTTC.

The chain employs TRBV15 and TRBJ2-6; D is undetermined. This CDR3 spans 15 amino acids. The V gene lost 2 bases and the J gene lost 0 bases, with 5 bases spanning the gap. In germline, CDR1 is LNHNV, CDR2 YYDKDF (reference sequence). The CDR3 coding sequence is TGTGCCACCAGCAGACCGGTCTCTGGGGCCAACGTCCTGACTTTC. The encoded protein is CATSRPVSGANVLTF.

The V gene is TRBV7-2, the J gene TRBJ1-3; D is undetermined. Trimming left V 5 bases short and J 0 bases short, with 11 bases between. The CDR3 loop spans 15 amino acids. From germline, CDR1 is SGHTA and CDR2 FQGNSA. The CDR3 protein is CASSPWFDSGNTIYF. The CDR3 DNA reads TGTGCCAGCAGCCCTTGGTTCGACTCTGGAAACACCATATATTTT.

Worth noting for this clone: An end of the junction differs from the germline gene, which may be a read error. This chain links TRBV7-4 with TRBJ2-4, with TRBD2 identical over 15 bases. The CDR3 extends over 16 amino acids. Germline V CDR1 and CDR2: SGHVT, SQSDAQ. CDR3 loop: CASRGLAGGRGNIQHF. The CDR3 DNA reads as TGTGCCAGCAGAGGACTAGCGGGAGGGCGAGGGAACATTCAGCACTTC.

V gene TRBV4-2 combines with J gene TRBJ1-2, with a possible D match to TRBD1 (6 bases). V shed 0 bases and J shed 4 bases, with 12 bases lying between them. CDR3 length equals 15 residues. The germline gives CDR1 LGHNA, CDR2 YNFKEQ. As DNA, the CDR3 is TGTGCCAGCAGCCAAGATGGGCAGGGGTTCTATGGCTACACCTTC. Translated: CASSQDGQGFYGYTF.

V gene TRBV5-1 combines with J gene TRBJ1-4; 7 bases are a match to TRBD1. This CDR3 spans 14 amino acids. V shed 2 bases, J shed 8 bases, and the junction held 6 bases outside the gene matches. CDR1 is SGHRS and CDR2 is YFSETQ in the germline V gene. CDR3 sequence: CASSLQGTREKLFF. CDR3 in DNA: TGCGCCAGCAGCTTACAGGGGACTCGAGAAAAACTGTTTTTT.

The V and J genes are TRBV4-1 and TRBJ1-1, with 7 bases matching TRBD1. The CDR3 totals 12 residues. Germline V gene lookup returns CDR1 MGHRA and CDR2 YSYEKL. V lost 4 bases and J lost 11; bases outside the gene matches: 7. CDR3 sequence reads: CASSPGQTQAFF. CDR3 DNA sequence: TGCGCCAGCAGCCCGGGACAGACGCAGGCTTTCTTT.

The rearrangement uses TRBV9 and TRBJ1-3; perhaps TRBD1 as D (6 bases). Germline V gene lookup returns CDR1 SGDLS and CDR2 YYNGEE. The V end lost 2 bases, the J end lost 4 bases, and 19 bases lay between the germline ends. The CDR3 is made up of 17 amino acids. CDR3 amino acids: CASSVGPVGGLGNTIYF. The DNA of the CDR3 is TGTGCCAGCAGCGTTGGGCCGGTGGGGGGCTTAGGAAACACCATATATTTT.

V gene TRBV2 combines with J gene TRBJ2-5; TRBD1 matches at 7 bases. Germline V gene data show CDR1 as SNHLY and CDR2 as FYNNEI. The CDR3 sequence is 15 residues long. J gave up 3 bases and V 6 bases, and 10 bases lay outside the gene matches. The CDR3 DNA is TGTGCCAGCAGGAACCGGGACAGCAGAAAAGAGACCCAGTACTTC. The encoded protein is CASRNRDSRKETQYF.

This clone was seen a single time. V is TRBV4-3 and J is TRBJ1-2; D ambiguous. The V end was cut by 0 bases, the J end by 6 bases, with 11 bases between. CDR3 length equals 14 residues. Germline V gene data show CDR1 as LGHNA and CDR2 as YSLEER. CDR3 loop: CASSQDLKGNGYTF. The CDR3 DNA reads TGCGCCAGCAGCCAAGACCTGAAGGGTAATGGCTACACCTTC.

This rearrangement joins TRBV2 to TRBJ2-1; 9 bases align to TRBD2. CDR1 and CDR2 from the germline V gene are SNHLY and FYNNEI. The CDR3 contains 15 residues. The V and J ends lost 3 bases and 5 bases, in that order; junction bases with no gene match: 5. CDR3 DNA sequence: TGTGCCAGCAGTGAGGGGCCTAGCGGGAACAATGAGCAGTTCTTC. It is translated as CASSEGPSGNNEQFF. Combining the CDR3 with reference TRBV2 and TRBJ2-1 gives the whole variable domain EPEVTQTPSHQVTQMGQEVILRCVPISNHLYFYWYRQILGQKVEFLVSFYNNEISEKSEIFDDQFSVERPDGSNFTLKIRSTKLEDSAMYFCASSEGPSGNNEQFFGPGTRLTVL.

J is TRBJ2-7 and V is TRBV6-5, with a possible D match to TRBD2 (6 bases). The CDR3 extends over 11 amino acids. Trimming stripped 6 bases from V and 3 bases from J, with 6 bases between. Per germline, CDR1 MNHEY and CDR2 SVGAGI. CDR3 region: CASRGGYEQYF. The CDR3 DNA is TGTGCCAGCAGGGGGGGCTACGAGCAGTACTTC.

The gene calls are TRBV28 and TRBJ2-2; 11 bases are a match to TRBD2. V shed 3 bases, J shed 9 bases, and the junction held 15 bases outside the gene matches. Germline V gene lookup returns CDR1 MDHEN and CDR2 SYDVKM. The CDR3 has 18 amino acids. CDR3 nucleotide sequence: TGTGCCAGCAGTTTGTCGAAATTGCCACTAGCGGGAGTAAGGGAGCTGTTTTTT. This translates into CASSLSKLPLAGVRELFF.